These T cell receptor beta chains were read from a single sample in a study of blood T cell repertoires in COVID-19. Sequencing used immunoSEQ multiplex PCR; TCRdb keeps in-frame clones, though not all of them. The sample holds approximately 250,000 clones, about 80% seen once. Sequencing used PBMCs or T cells enriched from blood (not recorded which). These receptors were obtained from a man aged 40-49 years who had recovered from COVID-19. Both conserved end residues are part of each CDR3.

V gene | CDR3 protein
TRBV9 | CASSVDSYTEAFF
TRBV3-1/TRBV3-2 | CASSRAGRLDEQFF
TRBV5-1 | CASSLSRGTDTQYF
TRBV27 | CASRLAQSSYNEQFF
TRBV28 | CASSSIGQTLYEQYF
TRBV15 | CATSRDGRYGYTF
TRBV5-5 | CASRLLRGYQEQFF
TRBV11-2 | CASSPAGELFF
TRBV28 | CASSLTENYGYTF
TRBV19 | CASSIQGKETQYF
TRBV7-6 | CASSSSGTENEKLFF
TRBV7-2 | CASSLSPLAGGYNEQFF
TRBV6-2/TRBV6-3 | CASSPTGQRRNTIYF
TRBV11-2 | CASSFAGGTQYF
TRBV10-1 | CASSDNRGRNEAFF
TRBV7-9 | CASSPNDGQGFSYNEQFF
TRBV5-1 | CASSSGTAGAEAFF
TRBV18 | CASSPEQGGTEAFF
TRBV19 | CASSWDRGLGANVLTF
TRBV10-3 | CAISEPRTGSNEQYF
TRBV7-9 | CASSQGNSHYGYTF
TRBV24-1 | CATSDPGVGTRENEQFF
TRBV7-9 | CASSPGLNSPLHF